This TCR beta chain is drawn from a study of blood T cell repertoires in COVID-19. Study overall: Acute and convalescent COVID-19 specimens originated in the United States, Italy and Spain. Nucleic acid was either cDNA or gDNA, and it came from T cells, B-cell-depleted T cells, or PBMCs.

This clone has only a few counts. CDR1 SNHLY and CDR2 FYNNEI come from the germline V gene. There are 15 residues in the CDR3. Trimming cost V 0 bases and J 9 bases; bases outside gene matches: 6. The protocol was immunoSEQ multiplex PCR, while the TCRdb copy is restricted to in-frame clones and leaves out a portion. Of around 130,000 clones detected, 70% to 85% appear once; the ten largest clones hold less than 15%. Sequencing used peripheral blood. The chain recombines TRBV2 with TRBJ1-5, with TRBD1 matching 9 bases. The source is a woman aged 60-75 years with acute or convalescent COVID-19. CDR3 amino acids: CASSEALPGQGPQHF. Here the CDR3 DNA reads TGTGCCAGCAGTGAAGCGCTTCCGGGACAGGGGCCCCAGCATTTT.